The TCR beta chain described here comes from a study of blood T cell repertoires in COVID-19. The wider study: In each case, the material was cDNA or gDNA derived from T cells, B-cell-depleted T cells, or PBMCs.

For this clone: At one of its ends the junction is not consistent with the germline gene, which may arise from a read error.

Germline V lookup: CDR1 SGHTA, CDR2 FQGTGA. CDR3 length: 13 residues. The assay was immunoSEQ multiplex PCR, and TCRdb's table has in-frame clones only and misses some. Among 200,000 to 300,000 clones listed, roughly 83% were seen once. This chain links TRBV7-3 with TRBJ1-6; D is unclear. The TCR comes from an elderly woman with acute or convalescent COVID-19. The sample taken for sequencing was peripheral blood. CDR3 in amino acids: CASSLTRDSPLHF. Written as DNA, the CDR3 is TGTGCCAGCAGCCTAACTCGGGATTCACCCCTCCACTTT.